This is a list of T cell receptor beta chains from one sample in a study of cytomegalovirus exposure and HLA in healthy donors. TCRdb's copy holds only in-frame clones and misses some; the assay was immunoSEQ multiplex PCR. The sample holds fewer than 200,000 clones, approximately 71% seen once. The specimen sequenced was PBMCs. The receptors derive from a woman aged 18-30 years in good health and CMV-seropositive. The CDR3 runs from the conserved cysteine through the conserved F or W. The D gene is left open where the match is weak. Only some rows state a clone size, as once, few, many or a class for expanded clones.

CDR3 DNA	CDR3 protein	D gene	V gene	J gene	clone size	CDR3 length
TGTGCCAGCAGTTATCGCGTGACAGGTAGAAACACTGAAGCTTTCTTT	CASSYRVTGRNTEAFF	.	TRBV6-5	TRBJ1-1	.	16
TGTGCCAGCGAAAAACCCGGGGGGACCCAGTACTTC	CASEKPGGTQYF	.	TRBV6-5	TRBJ2-5	.	12
TGTGCCAGCAGCCAAGAAAGGGGGGGGAATCAGCCCCAGCATTTT	CASSQERGGNQPQHF	.	TRBV4-2	TRBJ1-5	.	15
TGTGCCAGCAACATTGGACAGACCTACGAGCAGTACTTC	CASNIGQTYEQYF	.	TRBV6-5	TRBJ2-7	.	13
TGTGCCAGCAGTCTACTCAGGGACTCCAAAAACATTCAGTACTTC	CASSLLRDSKNIQYF	.	TRBV28	TRBJ2-4	.	15
TGTGCCAGCAGTGCTAGCGGGGCCTCCTACGAGCAGTACTTC	CASSASGASYEQYF	TRBD2	TRBV2	TRBJ2-7	few	14
TGTGCCAGCAGTGAATTTCTTACTAATGAAAAACTGTTTTTT	CASSEFLTNEKLFF	.	TRBV2	TRBJ1-4	.	14
TGTGCCAGCAGTGCGGGGACAGAGAACTATGGCTACACCTTC	CASSAGTENYGYTF	TRBD1	TRBV6-4	TRBJ1-2	.	14
TGTGCCAGCAGTGAAGCGGGCCTACCCTGGGAGACCCAGTACTTC	CASSEAGLPWETQYF	.	TRBV6-1	TRBJ2-5	.	15
TGTGCCAGCAGCCAGGGGACAGGGGGCGAACAGCCCCAGCATTTT	CASSQGTGGEQPQHF	TRBD1	TRBV4-2	TRBJ1-5	.	15
TGCGCCAGCAGCCAAGATTCGTCGGGGAATGAGCAGTTCTTC	CASSQDSSGNEQFF	.	TRBV4-1	TRBJ2-1	.	14
TGTGCCAGCAGTGAAGGGCTCGTGCCGAACACTGAAGCTTTCTTT	CASSEGLVPNTEAFF	.	TRBV25-1	TRBJ1-1	.	15
TGTGCCAGCAGCTCGCCAGAAAATGAAAAACTGTTTTTT	CASSSPENEKLFF	.	TRBV11-1	TRBJ1-4	.	13
TGTGCCAGCAGGGAACCAGGGGTTTCCACTGAAGCTTTCTTT	CASREPGVSTEAFF	.	TRBV27	TRBJ1-1	.	14
TGTGCCAGCAGTACCCACGGGGTAGGCAGTGAAGCTTTCTTT	CASSTHGVGSEAFF	.	TRBV28	TRBJ1-1	.	14
TGCGCCAGCACCGAGGGGACAGGGGGGAGTAATTCACCCCTCCACTTT	CASTEGTGGSNSPLHF	TRBD1	TRBV5-1	TRBJ1-6	.	16
TGCGCCAGCAGCCAAAATAGCGGGGGGGCCCCCGATACGCAGTATTTT	CASSQNSGGAPDTQYF	TRBD2	TRBV5-1	TRBJ2-3	few	16
TGCGCCAGCAGCCAAGTAGATATGGGGCTGGTTAATGAAAAACTGTTTTTT	CASSQVDMGLVNEKLFF	.	TRBV4-1	TRBJ1-4	many	17
TGTGCCAGCAGTTACTCCCCGGCGTGGGGCGGCTACACCTTC	CASSYSPAWGGYTF	.	TRBV6-5	TRBJ1-2	.	14
TGTGCCAGCAGCCCACTAGCGGGGGCCCAAGAGACCCAGTACTTC	CASSPLAGAQETQYF	TRBD2	TRBV7-2	TRBJ2-5	once	15
TGTGCCAGCAGCTTCGGTGGTTCCTACGAGCAGTACTTC	CASSFGGSYEQYF	.	TRBV7-8	TRBJ2-7	.	13
TGTGCCAGCAGCTTGGGCAGGGGAGATGGCTACACCTTC	CASSLGRGDGYTF	.	TRBV5-6	TRBJ1-2	.	13
TGTGCCTGGGTTGGGACAGGGGGCCGTGGAACTGAAGCTTTCTTT	CAWVGTGGRGTEAFF	TRBD1	TRBV30	TRBJ1-1	once	15
TGTGCCAGCAGCCTACCGGGACAGCTTAACGAGCAGTACTTC	CASSLPGQLNEQYF	TRBD1	TRBV14	TRBJ2-7	.	14
TGTGCCAGCAGTGCGCAGGGGTATAGAACTGAAGCTTTCTTT	CASSAQGYRTEAFF	.	TRBV6-6	TRBJ1-1	.	14
TGTGCCAGCAGTCCCTCTCCCGGAGGGATCACTGAAGCTTTCTTT	CASSPSPGGITEAFF	.	TRBV27	TRBJ1-1	.	15
TGTGCCAGCAGCTTAGAGGGACAAATCATCACTGAAGCTTTCTTT	CASSLEGQIITEAFF	.	TRBV11-2	TRBJ1-1	.	15
TGTGCCAGCAGAGGGACAGAAACATACGAGCAGTACTTC	CASRGTETYEQYF	TRBD1	TRBV2	TRBJ2-7	few	13
TGTGCCAGCAGCCCAGGGCAGGTTTCGTCCTACGAGCAGTACTTC	CASSPGQVSSYEQYF	.	TRBV7-3	TRBJ2-7	.	15
TGTGCCAGCAGTTTATCGGCCTCCTACGAGCAGTACTTC	CASSLSASYEQYF	.	TRBV27	TRBJ2-7	few	13
TGTGCCAGCAGCGGATCCGGGACAGGGAATGAAAAACTGTTTTTT	CASSGSGTGNEKLFF	TRBD1	TRBV5-5	TRBJ1-4	few	15
TGTGCCAGCAGCCAAAAAGCGGGGGTTGAGCAGTTCTTC	CASSQKAGVEQFF	TRBD2	TRBV7-6	TRBJ2-1	.	13
TGTGCCAGCAGTCTCTATCCGGGACTAGCGGGGGGGCCCAATATCAATGAGCAGTTCTTC	CASSLYPGLAGGPNINEQFF	TRBD2	TRBV27	TRBJ2-1	once	20
TGTGCCAGCAGAAAGAGGGAAACTAATGAAAAACTGTTTTTT	CASRKRETNEKLFF	.	TRBV6-1	TRBJ1-4	.	14
TGTGCCAGCAGTTATTGGGGGGAAGATGGCTACACCTTC	CASSYWGEDGYTF	.	TRBV6-1	TRBJ1-2	.	13
TGTGCCAGCAGCCCGGCGCCAGGACAGGGGAGCTCTGGAAACACCATATATTTT	CASSPAPGQGSSGNTIYF	TRBD1	TRBV7-6	TRBJ1-3	once	18
TGCGCCAGCAGCCTAGTACCTAACACTGAAGCTTTCTTT	CASSLVPNTEAFF	.	TRBV5-1	TRBJ1-1	.	13
TGTGCCATCATGAGGACAGGGGGCTTGGACGAGCAGTACTTC	CAIMRTGGLDEQYF	TRBD1	TRBV10-3	TRBJ2-7	.	14
TGTGCCAGCAGCGAGCCTGTGAACACTGAAGCTTTCTTT	CASSEPVNTEAFF	.	TRBV5-4	TRBJ1-1	few	13
TGCGCCAGCAGCCCGACTGGGCTAGCGGCTACGCAGTATTTT	CASSPTGLAATQYF	TRBD2	TRBV4-1	TRBJ2-3	.	14
TGTGCTAGTGGCTTCTTGCGATCTACGAGGGAGACCCAGTACTTC	CASGFLRSTRETQYF	.	TRBV12-5	TRBJ2-5	.	15
TGCGCCAGCAGCCAAGATCGGTATGAGGCCGGGGAGCTGTTTTTT	CASSQDRYEAGELFF	.	TRBV4-3	TRBJ2-2	.	15
TGCGCCAGCAGCCAAGGCCTAACAGGGGGCACTGAAGCTTTCTTT	CASSQGLTGGTEAFF	TRBD1	TRBV4-3	TRBJ1-1	.	15
TGTGCCAGTAGTACAAGCACAGGGCACTCCGAGCAGTACTTC	CASSTSTGHSEQYF	.	TRBV19	TRBJ2-7	.	14